This TCR beta chain was obtained from a study of blood T cell repertoires in COVID-19. The wider study: Samples of COVID-19 (acute and convalescent) were obtained from the United States, Italy and Spain.

Germline loops: CDR1 MNHEY, CDR2 SVGEGT. J gave up 5 bases and V 4 bases, and 5 bases lay outside the gene matches. The CDR3 loop spans 13 amino acids. TCRdb's table, derived via immunoSEQ multiplex PCR, lists solely in-frame clones and lacks some. The data contain under 55,000 clones, over 65% of them singletons. What was sequenced was peripheral blood. V is TRBV6-2 or TRBV6-3 and J is TRBJ2-7; 7 bases fit TRBD1. The clonotype comes from a human donor in a cohort sampled during active COVID-19. The CDR3: CASSSQGYNEQYF. In DNA form, the CDR3 reads TGTGCCAGCAGTTCACAGGGGTATAACGAGCAGTACTTC.